This TCR beta chain was profiled in a study of blood T cell repertoires in COVID-19. At the level of the study: PBMCs, B-cell-depleted T cells, or T cells provided the cDNA or gDNA that made up the material.

Original analysis: Amplification of reference gene primers provided the estimated nucleated cell counts. Some clones are missing from TCRdb's copy, which holds only in-frame ones; the method was immunoSEQ multiplex PCR. The V and J calls and the clone size are those of that table, but D and trimming were determined from the DNA. This sample yields more than 75,000 clones, of which about 85% are seen a single time; approximately 15% belongs to the top ten. The TCR originated in a woman aged 70-85 years with acute or convalescent COVID-19. Material for sequencing was peripheral blood.

The CDR3 DNA reads TGTGCCAGCAGCAAAAGCAGGGAGGACACCATATATTTT. This translates into CASSKSREDTIYF. The chain uses TRBV7-2 and TRBJ1-3; D possibly corresponds to TRBD1 (5 bases). The CDR3 is made up of 13 amino acids. Germline V lookup: CDR1 SGHTA, CDR2 FQGNSA. V was trimmed by 5 bases and J by 8 bases, leaving 13 bases between them.